Listed below are T cell receptor beta chains from one sample, sequenced in a study of blood T cell repertoires in COVID-19. Measured with immunoSEQ multiplex PCR; TCRdb has only the in-frame clones, and not every one. The data show some 40,000 clones, 80% to 90% seen once. The sample was peripheral blood. These receptors all stem from a man aged 55-75 years in a cohort sampled during active COVID-19. CDR3s leave out the opening cysteine and the closing phenylalanine or tryptophan. Each record gives: CDR3 length, V gene, D gene, J gene, CDR3 protein. D genes are given only for firm matches.

>13|TRBV4-1|TRBD2|TRBJ2-7
ASSPGLAGSYEQY
>11|TRBV7-2|NA|TRBJ2-7
ASSFGTRGEQY
>15|TRBV7-2|TRBD2|TRBJ2-7
ASSPGGGGGKNYEQY
>13|TRBV6-6|NA|TRBJ1-4
ASSYSSTGSPTVF
>16|TRBV9|TRBD2|TRBJ2-3
ASSVSPGTRRVTDTQY
>12|TRBV14|TRBD1|TRBJ2-5
ASRSGGTGKTQY
>13|TRBV18|NA|TRBJ2-5
ASSPQGSPGETQY
>11|TRBV18|TRBD2|TRBJ2-7
ASATSGSYEQY
>13|TRBV7-3|TRBD2|TRBJ2-5
ASSLTGTRSETQY
>8|TRBV29-1|NA|TRBJ2-7
SVVLVEQY
>12|TRBV13|NA|TRBJ2-7
ASSLRQESYEQY
>13|TRBV19|NA|TRBJ2-1
ASSIGGKVYNEQF
>12|TRBV4-1|NA|TRBJ2-5
ASSPQDSQETQY
>10|TRBV7-2|NA|TRBJ2-7
ASSLVEYEQY
>13|TRBV6-6|TRBD1|TRBJ2-3
ASSYWGQGSDTQY
>10|TRBV6-5|TRBD1|TRBJ1-2
ASSQGQGRYT
>13|TRBV11-1|TRBD1|TRBJ2-1
ASSLDRGSYNEQF
>13|TRBV28|TRBD1|TRBJ2-3
ASSFVTGWTDTQY
>15|TRBV2|TRBD2|TRBJ2-1
ASPGGVKKRIYNEQF
>14|TRBV19|TRBD2|TRBJ2-1
ASSVQGTSGYNEQF
>12|TRBV6-6|NA|TRBJ1-2
ASSRVQNTYGYT
>12|TRBV29-1|NA|TRBJ2-3
SVGTHQGGDTQY
>10|TRBV9|NA|TRBJ2-5
ASSVSGETQY
>15|TRBV7-8|NA|TRBJ1-3
ASSLGTGTNSGNTIY
>11|TRBV27|TRBD2|TRBJ2-7
ASSLASGYEQY
>13|TRBV7-3|NA|TRBJ2-2
ASSLTGGSTGELF
>12|TRBV6-5|NA|TRBJ2-5
ASSPGQSWETQY
>9|TRBV28|NA|TRBJ1-1
ASSFSREAF
>10|TRBV7-9|NA|TRBJ2-5
ASSLVTETQY
>12|TRBV20-1|TRBD1|TRBJ2-5
SASTGTGEETQY
>14|TRBV28|TRBD1|TRBJ2-3
ASSFSGAPRTGTQY
>14|TRBV11-2|TRBD2|TRBJ2-3
ASSPDGTSRLDTQY
>13|TRBV5-6|NA|TRBJ1-4
ASIHGTARHEKLF
>12|TRBV7-2|NA|TRBJ1-5
ASSLDGGGQPQH
>12|TRBV28|NA|TRBJ1-1
ASSLGTRNTEAF
>14|TRBV2|NA|TRBJ2-2
ASSYYSGTNTGELF
>10|TRBV29-1|TRBD1|TRBJ2-7
SVGQSPYEQY
>14|TRBV5-1|TRBD1|TRBJ1-4
ASKRGGTVADEKLF
>13|TRBV5-4|NA|TRBJ2-3
ASSSLGGVSDTQY
>12|TRBV27|TRBD1|TRBJ1-6
ASSIDRVNSPLH
>15|TRBV4-2|TRBD2|TRBJ2-5
ASSQETGSGGQETQY
>10|TRBV7-2|NA|TRBJ1-1
ASSFGYSEAF